Listed here are 19 T cell receptor beta chains from one sample, sequenced in a study of blood T cells in healthy people across ages. The authors ran a second PCR of roughly 6 to 12 cycles using a sample-barcoded 5' primer and a J-beta primer mix. TCRdb analysed the 5' RACE reads with MiXCR anew, one entry per CDR3 protein. The sample lists hundreds of thousands of distinct CDR3 sequences; 40% to 50% were seen once. The sample comprised blood. Receptor source: a man in his 60s in good health.

On this clonotype: A much larger clone differs from this one at a single base, so this may be a read error. The chain recombines TRBV29-1 with TRBJ1-2; D is perhaps TRBD1 (5 bases). Germline loops: CDR1 SQVTM, CDR2 ANQGSEA. The CDR3 spans 14 residues. V lost 4 bases, J lost 7 bases, and 19 bases lay in between. CDR3 nucleotides: TGCAGCGTTGGGGGGACCTTGAAAGAGGCTGGCTACACCTTC. This sequence encodes CSVGGTLKEAGYTF.

The V and J genes are TRBV4-1 and TRBJ2-7; TRBD2 might be the D (5 bases). The CDR3 consists of 12 residues. Germline CDR1 MGHRA, CDR2 YSYEKL. Trimming cost V 1 base and J 6 bases, with 7 bases left between them. CDR3 nucleotide sequence: TGCGCCAGCAGCCAAGGGAGGTTCGAGCAGTACTTC. Protein sequence: CASSQGRFEQYF.

This clonotype was detected many times. The gene calls are TRBV25-1 and TRBJ1-2, with 8 nucleotides matching TRBD1. CDR1 is MGHDK and CDR2 is SYGVNS in the germline V gene. The CDR3 contains 17 residues. With 1 base clipped from V and 6 bases from J, the junction kept 13 bases outside the gene matches. CDR3 in amino acids: CASSEWGLDRGGNGYTF. CDR3 in DNA: TGTGCCAGCAGTGAATGGGGTTTAGACAGGGGAGGGAATGGCTACACCTTC.

This chain connects TRBV10-3 to TRBJ2-7; no reliable D call. The CDR3 is 13 residues long. V lost 3 bases to trimming and J lost 2 bases, with 8 bases between them. In germline, CDR1 is ENHRY, CDR2 SYGVKD. The CDR3 sequence: CAISDSTPYEQYF. The DNA of the CDR3 is TGTGCCATCAGTGATTCAACTCCCTACGAGCAGTACTTC.

This clonotype appeared many times. The rearrangement uses TRBV27 and TRBJ2-1; 9 positions match TRBD2. CDR1 is MNHEY, CDR2 SMNVEV, per germline (reference sequence). The CDR3 extends over 14 amino acids. The ends lost 5 bases at V and 10 bases at J; junction bases unmatched: 9. In DNA, the CDR3 is TGTGCCAGCAGTCCTGTTGGCGGGGGGGCCGAGCAGTTCTTC. Translated, it gives CASSPVGGGAEQFF.

The chain links TRBV7-8 to TRBJ1-6, with a possible D match to TRBD1 (5 bases). The CDR3 sequence is 14 residues long. Germline V CDR1 and CDR2: SGHVS, FQNEAQ. V dropped 1 base and J dropped 10 bases, with 11 bases sitting between them. The CDR3, as DNA: TGTGCCAGCAGCTTAGTGGGACTCTACTCACCCCTCCACTTT. Amino acids: CASSLVGLYSPLHF.

The rearrangement uses TRBV12-5 and TRBJ2-5, with 8 positions matching TRBD1. Per germline, CDR1 LGHNT and CDR2 FRNRAP. The CDR3 runs 15 residues. J gave up 4 bases and V 1 base, and 5 bases lay outside the gene matches. The CDR3 region has the DNA TGTGCTAGTGGTTTGGCTGACAGGGGTGGAGAGACCCAGTACTTC. It encodes CASGLADRGGETQYF.

The rearrangement links TRBV5-1 to TRBJ1-1; maybe TRBD1 (5 bases). This CDR3 has 16 residues. V was pared by 2 bases and J by 5 bases, with 19 bases between. The germline gives CDR1 SGHRS, CDR2 YFSETQ. The DNA of the CDR3 is TGCGCCAGCAGCTTTAGCCCTGGGACCGGTGGGACTGAAGCTTTCTTT. Translated: CASSFSPGTGGTEAFF.

The CDR3 loop is CSARRTGDLYF. The CDR3, as DNA: TGCAGTGCTCGAAGGACAGGGGATTTGTACTTC. The chain combines TRBV20-1 with TRBJ2-7, with 9 bases identical to TRBD1. With 5 bases clipped from V and 12 bases from J, the junction kept 8 bases outside the gene matches. Germline V CDR1 and CDR2: DFQATT, SNEGSKA (reference sequence). The CDR3 totals 11 residues.

The chain is built from TRBV18 and TRBJ2-7; 10 nucleotides align to TRBD1. Germline CDR1 is KGHSH and CDR2 is LQKENI. This CDR3 comprises 17 residues. V was clipped by 1 base and J by 2 bases; unmatched bases: 8. The CDR3 nucleotides read TGTGCCAGCTCACCACGATCAAGACAGGGGGCCGCCTACGAGCAGTACTTC. Translated: CASSPRSRQGAAYEQYF.

At least ten counts were recorded for this clonotype. This rearrangement joins TRBV7-2 to TRBJ1-5; D is unresolved. V was clipped by 6 bases and J by 5 bases, with 11 bases between them. The CDR3 has 13 amino acids. CDR1 and CDR2 (germline): SGHTA, FQGNSA. The CDR3 DNA reads TGTGCCAGCAGTTTAAGAACAGATCAGCCCCAGCATTTT. The encoded protein is CASSLRTDQPQHF.

The chain recombines TRBV11-2 with TRBJ2-3; 8 bases fit TRBD1. Germline loops: CDR1 SGHAT, CDR2 FQNNGV. CDR3 size: 12 residues. J was trimmed by 8 bases and V by 4 bases; bases with no gene match: 2. DNA for the CDR3: TGTGCCAGCAGCTCCCAGGGGGCTACGCAGTATTTT. Residues: CASSSQGATQYF.

The chain combines TRBV12-3 or TRBV12-4 with TRBJ1-2; D is perhaps TRBD1 (5 bases). The V gene lost 0 bases and the J gene lost 6 bases, with 8 bases spanning the gap. This CDR3 spans 13 amino acids. In DNA form, the CDR3 reads TGTGCCAGCAGTTTAGCAGGGGTAAATGGCTACACCTTC. This gives the protein CASSLAGVNGYTF.

The J gene is TRBJ2-7, the V gene TRBV29-1; the D is unclear. The end of the DNA is better explained by TRBJ2-5, so the J call may be wrong. This CDR3 is built from 13 residues. CDR1 SQVTM and CDR2 ANQGSEA come from the germline V gene. The CDR3 is CSVEFGLRETQYF. The CDR3 coding sequence is TGCAGCGTTGAGTTCGGGTTAAGGGAGACCCAGTACTTC.

The V gene is TRBV4-1, the J gene TRBJ2-7; 12 bases are shared with TRBD2. The J call may not be correct, given that the DNA end is closer to TRBJ2-5. The CDR3 is 15 amino acids. Germline lookup yields CDR1 MGHRA and CDR2 YSYEKL. The CDR3 DNA sequence: TGCGCCAGCAGCCATCGACTAGCGGGGGAAGGGACCCAGTACTTC. Protein product: CASSHRLAGEGTQYF.

This sequence joins TRBV7-2 and TRBJ2-5; 8 bases line up with TRBD1. The CDR3 runs 14 residues. Trimming took 5 bases from V and 5 from J; bases not matched to a gene: 7. Germline V CDR1 and CDR2: SGHTA, FQGNSA. The CDR3 nucleotides read TGTGCCAGCAGCGCACAGACAGGGGCGGAGACCCAGTACTTC. Translated, it gives CASSAQTGAETQYF.

This chain uses TRBV24-1 with TRBJ2-1; possible D gene TRBD1, 6 bases. CDR1 is KGHDR, CDR2 SFDVKD, per germline. The V gene lost 4 bases and the J gene lost 2 bases, with 11 bases spanning the gap. The length of the CDR3 is 15 residues. Here the CDR3 DNA reads TGTGCCACCAGTGAGAACAGGGCTACCTACAATGAGCAGTTCTTC. Its protein product is CATSENRATYNEQFF.

Comment on this clonotype: A much larger clone lies one base from this, so it may be a read error. The chain combines TRBV30 with TRBJ2-1; D not certain. The J call is doubtful: the DNA matches TRBJ2-7 better. The CDR3 is made up of 14 amino acids. Germline V gene data show CDR1 as GTSNPN and CDR2 as SVGIG (reference sequence). CDR3 residues: CAWSQQFTYNEQYF. The CDR3 region has the DNA TGTGCCTGGAGTCAACAATTTACCTACAATGAGCAGTACTTC.

A few counts support this clonotype. The genes are TRBV2 and TRBJ2-3; a weak D match, TRBD2 (7 bases). This CDR3 is 15 amino acids long. Trimming left V 5 bases short and J 5 bases short, with 17 bases between. CDR1 and CDR2 from the germline V gene are SNHLY and FYNNEI. For the CDR3, the DNA is TGTGCCAGCAGTTGGAGGGGGGGCCTTGGAGATACGCAGTATTTT. The encoded protein is CASSWRGGLGDTQYF. Full variable domain (missing parts from reference TRBV2 and TRBJ2-3): EPEVTQTPSHQVTQMGQEVILRCVPISNHLYFYWYRQILGQKVEFLVSFYNNEISEKSEIFDDQFSVERPDGSNFTLKIRSTKLEDSAMYFCASSWRGGLGDTQYFGPGTRLTVL.